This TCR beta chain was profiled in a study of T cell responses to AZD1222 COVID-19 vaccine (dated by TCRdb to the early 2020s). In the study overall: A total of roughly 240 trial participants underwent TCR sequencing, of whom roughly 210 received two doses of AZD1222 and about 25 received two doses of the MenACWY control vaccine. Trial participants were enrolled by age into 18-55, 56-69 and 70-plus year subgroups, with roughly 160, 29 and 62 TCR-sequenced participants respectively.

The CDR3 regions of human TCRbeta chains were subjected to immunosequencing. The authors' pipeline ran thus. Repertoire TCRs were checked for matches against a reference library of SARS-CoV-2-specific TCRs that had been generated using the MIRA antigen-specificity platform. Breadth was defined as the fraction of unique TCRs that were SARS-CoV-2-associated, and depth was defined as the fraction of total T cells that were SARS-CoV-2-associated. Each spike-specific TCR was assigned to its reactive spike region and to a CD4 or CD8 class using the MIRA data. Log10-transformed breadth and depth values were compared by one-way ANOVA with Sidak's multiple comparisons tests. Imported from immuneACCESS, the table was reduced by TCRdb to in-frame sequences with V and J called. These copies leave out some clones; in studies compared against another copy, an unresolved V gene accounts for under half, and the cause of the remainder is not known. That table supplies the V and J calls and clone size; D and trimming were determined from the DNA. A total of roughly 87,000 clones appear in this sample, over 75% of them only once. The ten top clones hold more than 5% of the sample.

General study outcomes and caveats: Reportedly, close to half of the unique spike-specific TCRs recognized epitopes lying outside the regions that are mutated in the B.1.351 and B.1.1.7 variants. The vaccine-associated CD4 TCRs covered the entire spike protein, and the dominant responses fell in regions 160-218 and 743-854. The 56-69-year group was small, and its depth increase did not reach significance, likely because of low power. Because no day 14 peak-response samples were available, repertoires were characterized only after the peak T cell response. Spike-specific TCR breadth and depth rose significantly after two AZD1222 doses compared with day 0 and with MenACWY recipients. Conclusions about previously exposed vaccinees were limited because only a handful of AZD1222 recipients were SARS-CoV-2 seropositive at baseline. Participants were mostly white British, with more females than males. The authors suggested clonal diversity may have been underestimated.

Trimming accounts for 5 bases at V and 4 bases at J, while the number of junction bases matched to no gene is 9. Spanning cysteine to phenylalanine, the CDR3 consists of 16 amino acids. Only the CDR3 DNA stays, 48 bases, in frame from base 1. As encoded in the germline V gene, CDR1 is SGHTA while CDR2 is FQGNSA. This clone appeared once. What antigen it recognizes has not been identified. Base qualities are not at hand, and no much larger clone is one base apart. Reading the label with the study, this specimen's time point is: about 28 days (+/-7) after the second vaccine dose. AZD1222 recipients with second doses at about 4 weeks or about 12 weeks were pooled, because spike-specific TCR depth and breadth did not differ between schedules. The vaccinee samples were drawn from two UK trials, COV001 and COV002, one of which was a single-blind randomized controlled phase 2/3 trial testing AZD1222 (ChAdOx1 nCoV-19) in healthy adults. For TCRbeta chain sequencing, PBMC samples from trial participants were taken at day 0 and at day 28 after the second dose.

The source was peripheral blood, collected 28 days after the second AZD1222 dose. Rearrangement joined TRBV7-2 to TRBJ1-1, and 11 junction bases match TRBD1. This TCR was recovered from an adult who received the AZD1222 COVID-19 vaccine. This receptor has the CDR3 CASSIGQGARGTEAFF. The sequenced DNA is TGTGCCAGCAGCATCGGACAGGGGGCTCGCGGCACTGAAGCTTTCTTT.